The rows below give T cell receptor beta chains drawn from one sample of a study of blood T cell repertoires in COVID-19. Sequencing used immunoSEQ multiplex PCR; TCRdb keeps in-frame clones, though not all of them. The data show about 280,000 clones, 85% seen once. Sample: PBMCs or T cells enriched from blood (not recorded which). These receptors were obtained from a woman between 50 and 59 years old who had recovered from COVID-19. The CDR3 runs from the conserved cysteine through the conserved F or W. The D gene is left open where the match is weak.

V gene: TRBV7-9
D gene: -
J gene: TRBJ1-6
CDR3 DNA: TGTGCCAGCGGCCGGGGGGTGAGGGAGAATTCACCCCTCCACTTT
CDR3 protein: CASGRGVRENSPLHF

V gene: TRBV18
D gene: TRBD2
J gene: TRBJ2-7
CDR3 DNA: TGTGCCAGCTCACCACCGGGGAGCGGGAGAGGATACGAGCAGTACTTC
CDR3 protein: CASSPPGSGRGYEQYF

V gene: TRBV6-5
D gene: -
J gene: TRBJ2-7
CDR3 DNA: TGTGCCAGCAGAATTCAAAGCGACTCCTACGAGCAGTACTTC
CDR3 protein: CASRIQSDSYEQYF

V gene: TRBV18
D gene: TRBD1
J gene: TRBJ1-2
CDR3 DNA: TGTGCCAGCTCAGCTGGGACAGCCCTTAACTATGGCTACACCTTC
CDR3 protein: CASSAGTALNYGYTF

V gene: TRBV5-1
D gene: -
J gene: TRBJ1-4
CDR3 DNA: TGCGCCAGCAGCTCTTTACAGGGCCGAAATGAAAAACTGTTTTTT
CDR3 protein: CASSSLQGRNEKLFF

V gene: TRBV6-6
D gene: TRBD1
J gene: TRBJ1-2
CDR3 DNA: TGTGCCAGCAGTCCCCGGGACAGGGCCCTGAAGGATGGCTACACCTTC
CDR3 protein: CASSPRDRALKDGYTF

V gene: TRBV28
D gene: TRBD1
J gene: TRBJ2-7
CDR3 DNA: TGTGCCAGCAGTTCGACCGGGACAGCAACCTACGAGCAGTACTTC
CDR3 protein: CASSSTGTATYEQYF

V gene: TRBV2
D gene: -
J gene: TRBJ2-4
CDR3 DNA: TGTGCCAGCAGTGAACGACAGGCGACCTCGAACATTCAGTACTTC
CDR3 protein: CASSERQATSNIQYF

V gene: TRBV18
D gene: TRBD2
J gene: TRBJ2-7
CDR3 DNA: TGTGCCAGCTCACGCCGTGGGACTAACTACGAGCAGTACTTC
CDR3 protein: CASSRRGTNYEQYF

V gene: TRBV11-1
D gene: TRBD1
J gene: TRBJ2-2
CDR3 DNA: TGTGCCAGCAGCTTTCTTACAGGGGGCAACACCGGGGAGCTGTTTTTT
CDR3 protein: CASSFLTGGNTGELFF

V gene: TRBV5-4
D gene: TRBD2
J gene: TRBJ2-2
CDR3 DNA: TGTGCCAGCAGCAGACCTAGCGGGGGGGCCGGGGAGCTGTTTTTT
CDR3 protein: CASSRPSGGAGELFF